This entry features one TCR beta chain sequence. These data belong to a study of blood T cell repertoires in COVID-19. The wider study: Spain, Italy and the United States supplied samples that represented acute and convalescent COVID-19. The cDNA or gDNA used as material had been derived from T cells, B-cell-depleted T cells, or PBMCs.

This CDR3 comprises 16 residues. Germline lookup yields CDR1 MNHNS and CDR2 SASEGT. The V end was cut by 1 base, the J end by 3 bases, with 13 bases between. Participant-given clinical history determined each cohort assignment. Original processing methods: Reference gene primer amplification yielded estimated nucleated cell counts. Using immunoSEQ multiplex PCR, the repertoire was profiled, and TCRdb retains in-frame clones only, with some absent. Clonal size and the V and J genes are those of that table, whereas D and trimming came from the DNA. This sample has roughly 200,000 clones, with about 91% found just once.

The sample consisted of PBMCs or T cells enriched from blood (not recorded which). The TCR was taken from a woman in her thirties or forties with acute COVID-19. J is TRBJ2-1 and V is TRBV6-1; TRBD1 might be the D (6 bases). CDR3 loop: CASSEVLRQVYNEQFF. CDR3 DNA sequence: TGTGCCAGCAGTGAAGTCCTTCGACAGGTCTACAATGAGCAGTTCTTC.